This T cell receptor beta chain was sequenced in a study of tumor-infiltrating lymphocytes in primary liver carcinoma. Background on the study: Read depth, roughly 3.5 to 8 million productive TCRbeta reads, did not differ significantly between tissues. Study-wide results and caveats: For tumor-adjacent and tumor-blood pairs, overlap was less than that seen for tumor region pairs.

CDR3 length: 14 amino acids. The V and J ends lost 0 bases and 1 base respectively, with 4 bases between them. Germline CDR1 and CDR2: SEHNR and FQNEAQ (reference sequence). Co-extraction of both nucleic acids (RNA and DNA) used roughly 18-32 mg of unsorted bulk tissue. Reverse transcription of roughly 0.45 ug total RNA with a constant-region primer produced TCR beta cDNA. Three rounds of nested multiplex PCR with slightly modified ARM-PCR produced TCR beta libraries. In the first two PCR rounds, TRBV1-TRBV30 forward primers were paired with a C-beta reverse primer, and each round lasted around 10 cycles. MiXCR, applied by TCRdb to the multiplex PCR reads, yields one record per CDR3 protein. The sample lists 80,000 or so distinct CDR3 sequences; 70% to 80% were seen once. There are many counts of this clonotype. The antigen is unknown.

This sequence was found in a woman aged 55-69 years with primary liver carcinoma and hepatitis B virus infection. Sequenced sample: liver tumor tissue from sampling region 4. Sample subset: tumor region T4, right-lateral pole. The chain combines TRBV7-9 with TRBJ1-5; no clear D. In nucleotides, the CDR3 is TGTGCCAGCAGCTTAGCGGGGAGCAATCAGCCCCAGCATTTT. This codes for CASSLAGSNQPQHF.